These 14 T cell receptor beta chains were sequenced from one sample in a study of Ad26.COV2.S vaccination and SARS-CoV-2 variants. The table came from immunoSEQ multiplex PCR; TCRdb's copy has only in-frame clones and leaves some out. The table includes under 300,000 clones, roughly 85% detected once. Documented treatment: 15 to 20 received Ad26.COV2.S at low or high dose, single or two shots; several received placebo; per-sample allocation not given. Day 63 following the first vaccine or placebo injection was when the samples were taken. This specimen was peripheral blood, taken in a trial of Ad26.COV2.S vaccine versus placebo. These receptors originate from a person between 18 and 65 years old who received the Ad26.COV2.S COVID-19 vaccine or a placebo.

The chain is built from TRBV30 and TRBJ1-2; D is perhaps TRBD1 (5 bases). In germline, CDR1 is GTSNPN, CDR2 SVGIG (reference sequence). The CDR3 covers 14 residues. Trimming removed 0 bases at V and 8 bases at J, with 16 bases between. The CDR3 sequence: CAWSVFEGVYGYTF. The DNA of the CDR3 is TGTGCCTGGAGTGTATTTGAAGGGGTCTACGGCTACACCTTC. Together with reference TRBV30 and TRBJ1-2, the CDR3 gives the full variable domain: SQTIHQWPATLVQPVGSPLSLECTVEGTSNPNLYWYRQAAGRGLQLLFYSVGIGQISSEVPQNLSASRPQDRQFILSSKKLLLSDSGFYLCAWSVFEGVYGYTFGSGTRLTVV.

A single count supports this clone. The CDR3 loop reads CASSFGPLYEQYF. In nucleotides, the CDR3 is TGTGCCAGCAGTTTTGGACCCCTTTACGAGCAGTACTTC. J is TRBJ2-7 and V is TRBV27; D is unclear. The germline V and J ends were trimmed by 3 bases and 4 bases, with 10 bases remaining between them. This CDR3 contains 13 residues. The germline gives CDR1 MNHEY, CDR2 SMNVEV (reference sequence).

In regard to this clone: Its ends do not fully match the called genes, so a read error is possible. The chain carries TRBV14 and TRBJ1-1; D is unclear. Germline V gives CDR1 SGHDN, CDR2 FVKESK. This CDR3 is 14 amino acids long. The chain's CDR3 is CASSQEVGNAEAFF. The DNA of the CDR3 is TGTGCCAGCAGCCAAGAGGTGGGGAACGCTGAAGCTTTCTTT.

The chain joins TRBV7-8 to TRBJ2-7; 14 bases are shared with TRBD2. This CDR3 spans 15 amino acids. The trim removed 5 bases at V and 3 bases at J, leaving 3 bases unmatched. Germline CDR1 SGHVS, CDR2 FQNEAQ. CDR3 loop: CASSRGLAGDYEQYF. CDR3 nucleotide sequence: TGTGCCAGCAGCCGGGGACTAGCGGGGGACTACGAGCAGTACTTC.

This chain joins TRBV7-3 and TRBJ2-1, with 9 positions matching TRBD2. This CDR3 comprises 16 residues. Per the germline V gene, CDR1 is SGHTA and CDR2 is FQGTGA. Trimming cost V 5 bases and J 6 bases; bases outside gene matches: 11. The CDR3 region is CASSHRAGGGLNEQFF. As DNA, the CDR3 is TGTGCCAGCAGCCATAGAGCGGGGGGCGGTCTCAATGAGCAGTTCTTC.

This sequence joins TRBV4-1 and TRBJ2-7, with a tentative D call TRBD1 (5 bases). Germline assignment: CDR1 MGHRA and CDR2 YSYEKL. V was pared by 0 bases and J by 6 bases, with 21 bases between. The CDR3 has 17 residues. The CDR3 DNA reads as TGCGCCAGCAGCCAAGATCCCATGGGGCAGGTTGCCTCCGAGCAGTACTTC. Its protein product is CASSQDPMGQVASEQYF.

The rearrangement joins TRBV27 to TRBJ1-6; 9 nucleotides agree with TRBD1. Per germline, CDR1 MNHEY and CDR2 SMNVEV (reference sequence). V lost 5 bases, J lost 7 bases, and 6 bases stayed unmatched. CDR3 length: 15 amino acids. The CDR3 coding sequence is TGTGCCAGCAGTCGAACCGACAGGGGGAATTCACCCCTCCACTTT. It specifies CASSRTDRGNSPLHF.

This rearrangement joins TRBV4-1 to TRBJ1-3, with a weak D call TRBD1 (6 bases). The CDR3 totals 14 residues. Germline values: CDR1 MGHRA, CDR2 YSYEKL. V lost 6 bases and J lost 3, with 12 bases in between. CDR3 loop: CASSRPGHGNTIYF. CDR3 sequence (DNA): TGCGCCAGCAGTCGCCCGGGACATGGAAACACCATATATTTT.

This clone is a singleton in its sample. V gene TRBV19 combines with J gene TRBJ2-6; the D gene is possibly TRBD2 (5 bases). V gave up 8 bases and J gave up 2 bases, with 13 bases separating them. Germline V lookup: CDR1 LNHDA, CDR2 SQIVND (reference sequence). The CDR3 consists of 15 residues. For the CDR3, the DNA is TGTGCCAGTCGCGCCGGGGTTACTGGGGCCAACGTCCTGACTTTC. Residues: CASRAGVTGANVLTF.

The genes are TRBV5-1 and TRBJ2-1; D is undetermined. CDR3 length equals 15 residues. The V gene's germline CDR1 is SGHRS and CDR2 YFSETQ. V shed 0 bases and J shed 0 bases, with 7 bases lying between them. As DNA, the CDR3 is TGCGCCAGCAGCTTGGTCCACAGCTCCTACAATGAGCAGTTCTTC. Translating it yields CASSLVHSSYNEQFF. The whole variable domain, remainder taken from reference TRBV5-1 and TRBJ2-1, is KAGVTQTPRYLIKTRGQQVTLSCSPISGHRSVSWYQQTPGQGLQFLFEYFSETQRNKGNFPGRFSGRQFSNSRSEMNVSTLELGDSALYLCASSLVHSSYNEQFFGPGTRLTVL.

In its sample, this clone was seen once. V gene TRBV5-1 combines with J gene TRBJ1-2; D gene uncertain. The CDR3 spans 16 residues. V was clipped by 5 bases and J by 4 bases, with 21 bases between them. Germline CDR1 reads SGHRS; CDR2 reads YFSETQ. The CDR3 DNA is TGCGCCAGCAGTCGATACCCCGAAGTGAACCTCTATGGCTACACCTTC. Translation gives CASSRYPEVNLYGYTF.

This chain connects TRBV9 to TRBJ2-1; TRBD1 agrees at 8 bases. Germline V gives CDR1 SGDLS, CDR2 YYNGEE. The CDR3 covers 14 residues. J gave up 3 bases and V 4 bases, and 3 bases lay outside the gene matches. The CDR3 DNA reads as TGTGCCAGCAGCTTCGGACAGGGCTACAATGAGCAGTTCTTC. As protein: CASSFGQGYNEQFF.

The V call is TRBV6-5, the J call TRBJ2-3; tentatively, D is TRBD1 (7 bases). This CDR3 contains 14 residues. The germline V gene encodes CDR1 MNHEY and CDR2 SVGAGI. Between the trimmed V and J ends, which lost 7 bases and 6 bases, there was a span of 17 bases. The CDR3 nucleotides are TGTGCCAGCAACAGACAGGGAGGTCGGGATACGCAGTATTTT. This gives the protein CASNRQGGRDTQYF.

This sequence joins TRBV11-2 and TRBJ2-7; perhaps TRBD1 as D (6 bases). CDR3 length: 13 amino acids. V was clipped by 1 base and J by 4 bases, with 8 bases between them. Germline loops: CDR1 SGHAT, CDR2 FQNNGV. Here the CDR3 DNA reads TGTGCCAGCAGCTTAGGACAGGTTTACGAGCAGTACTTC. Translation gives CASSLGQVYEQYF.